These 32 T cell receptor beta chains were sequenced from one sample in a study of early T cells in non-severe SARS-CoV-2 infection. MiXCR, run by TCRdb on the 5' RACE reads, gives a single entry per CDR3 protein. This sample has 60,000 or so distinct CDR3 sequences, with 8.7% found just once. The sequenced sample was whole blood, obtained at baseline. Receptors were obtained from an adult who was a healthcare worker with PCR-confirmed SARS-CoV-2 infection or an uninfected control (not recorded which).

This clonotype was recorded many times. The rearrangement uses TRBV4-1 and TRBJ2-7; D may correspond to TRBD1 or TRBD2 (5 bases each). In germline, CDR1 is MGHRA, CDR2 YSYEKL. The CDR3 length is 15 residues. The germline V and J ends were trimmed by 1 base and 5 bases, with 15 bases remaining between them. Written as DNA, the CDR3 is TGCGCCAGCAGCCAAGTAGGGACCCGAAGACACGAGCAGTACTTC. Encoded protein: CASSQVGTRRHEQYF.

This clonotype was counted between two and nine times. J is TRBJ2-5 and V is TRBV5-1; TRBD1 aligns across 11 bases. Germline values: CDR1 SGHRS, CDR2 YFSETQ. V shed 5 bases and J 4 bases; nucleotides not matched to a gene: 10. The length of the CDR3 is 16 residues. The CDR3 spells CASRERGQGAGETQYF. The CDR3, as DNA: TGCGCCAGCAGGGAAAGAGGACAGGGGGCTGGAGAGACCCAGTACTTC.

In this sample, this clonotype turned up many times. This CDR3 is CSARDPQAVTDTQYF. CDR3 DNA sequence: TGCAGTGCTAGAGATCCCCAGGCCGTCACAGATACGCAGTATTTT. This chain joins TRBV20-1 and TRBJ2-3, with no clear D. V shed 0 bases and J shed 2 bases, with 12 bases lying between them. Germline V CDR1 and CDR2: DFQATT, SNEGSKA (reference sequence). The CDR3 spans 15 residues.

This clonotype has ten or more counts. The chain has TRBV7-3 and TRBJ1-1, with a weak D call TRBD1 (5 bases). Per germline, CDR1 SGHTA and CDR2 FQGTGA. V gave up 3 bases and J gave up 10 bases, with 12 bases separating them. The CDR3 loop spans 12 amino acids. The CDR3: CASSFSPGPAFF. In DNA, the CDR3 is TGTGCCAGCAGCTTTAGTCCGGGGCCAGCTTTCTTT.

In this sample, this clonotype turned up many times. CDR3 in amino acids: CASSSITGTSGVRELFF. CDR3 in DNA: TGTGCCAGCAGCTCAATCACCGGGACTAGCGGGGTTAGGGAGCTGTTTTTT. The chain is built from TRBV7-3 and TRBJ2-2; 13 positions agree with TRBD2. The CDR3 extends over 17 amino acids. V was clipped by 4 bases and J by 9 bases; unmatched bases: 11. Germline-derived CDR1 and CDR2 are SGHTA and FQGTGA.

The table lists this clonotype with many counts. The chain couples TRBV30 to TRBJ1-2; no clear D. Germline V gene data show CDR1 as GTSNPN and CDR2 as SVGIG (reference sequence). The CDR3 totals 15 residues. V shed 3 bases and J shed 3 bases, with 17 bases lying between them. CDR3 region: CAWSVMGSTYYGYTF. The CDR3 DNA reads TGTGCCTGGAGCGTGATGGGCAGCACCTACTATGGCTACACCTTC.

There are a few counts of this clonotype. The chain combines TRBV20-1 with TRBJ2-1; D perhaps matches TRBD2 (6 bases). The CDR3 has 13 amino acids. V was cut by 4 bases and J by 5 bases, with 12 bases left in between. The germline CDR1 and CDR2 sequences are DFQATT and SNEGSKA (reference sequence). Here the CDR3 DNA reads TGCAGTGCTACAGAACTAGCACACAATGAGCAGTTCTTC. Translating it yields CSATELAHNEQFF.

This clonotype has a count of ten or more. The gene calls are TRBV6-2 or TRBV6-3 and TRBJ2-3; perhaps TRBD2 as D (6 bases). Germline CDR1 is MNHEY and CDR2 is SVGEGT. The CDR3 spans 15 residues. Trimming took off 6 bases at V and 2 bases at J, with 15 bases between the two ends. Here the CDR3 DNA reads TGTGCCAGCAGAACCATCCTAGCGACCACAGATACGCAGTATTTT. It codes for CASRTILATTDTQYF.

This clonotype showed up just a few times. V gene TRBV2 combines with J gene TRBJ1-2; D is unresolved. Germline lookup yields CDR1 SNHLY and CDR2 FYNNEI. V lost 4 bases and J lost 8, with 17 bases in between. The CDR3 contains 14 residues. The CDR3 loop is CASSGRAPRGGYTF. The CDR3 DNA reads as TGTGCCAGCAGTGGCCGGGCCCCCCGTGGAGGCTACACCTTC.

This clonotype was counted a few times. The chain recombines TRBV30 with TRBJ2-7; D is unresolved. This CDR3 has 12 amino acids. The germline V gene encodes CDR1 GTSNPN and CDR2 SVGIG (reference sequence). The V and J ends lost 0 bases and 7 bases respectively, with 10 bases between them. The CDR3 coding sequence is TGTGCCTGGAGTGTTGGAGTCGGGGAGCAGTACTTC. It yields the protein CAWSVGVGEQYF.

The chain has TRBV5-1 and TRBJ2-7; D is unresolved. Per the germline V gene, CDR1 is SGHRS and CDR2 is YFSETQ. Trimming removed 0 bases from V and 2 bases from J, with 9 bases in between. The CDR3 has 14 amino acids. CDR3 amino acids: CASSLERPTYEQYF. CDR3 DNA: TGCGCCAGCAGCTTGGAGAGGCCTACCTACGAGCAGTACTTC.

There are a few counts of this clonotype. V is TRBV20-1 and J is TRBJ2-3; 10 bases match TRBD2. J lost 7 bases, V lost 3 bases, and 13 bases had no gene match. The V gene's germline CDR1 is DFQATT and CDR2 SNEGSKA (reference sequence). This CDR3 contains 16 residues. CDR3 coding DNA: TGCAGTGCTAGGGGACTAGCGTGGGTTACGGCCTATACGCAGTATTTT. Translation gives CSARGLAWVTAYTQYF.

This clonotype was seen many times. The chain joins TRBV6-2 or TRBV6-3 to TRBJ2-2, with 13 bases lining up with TRBD2. V shed 6 bases and J 5 bases; nucleotides not matched to a gene: 3. This CDR3 spans 15 amino acids. Germline V gene sequence: CDR1 MNHEY, CDR2 SVGEGT. The CDR3 DNA is TGTGCCAGCAGGTCGGGACTAGCGGGAACCGGGGAGCTGTTTTTT. Protein: CASRSGLAGTGELFF.

This clonotype was found a few times. J is TRBJ2-5 and V is TRBV7-6, with 13 bases that match TRBD2. With V trimmed by 5 bases and J by 6 bases, 6 bases remained unmatched. Germline V lookup: CDR1 SGHVS, CDR2 FNYEAQ. This CDR3 region has 15 residues. DNA for the CDR3: TGTGCCAGCAGCCCGACTAGCGGGAGGCTGAAGACCCAGTACTTC. Translation gives CASSPTSGRLKTQYF.

This clonotype was detected a few times. The chain joins TRBV27 to TRBJ2-7, with TRBD1 matching 11 bases. J gave up 5 bases and V 4 bases, and 10 bases lay outside the gene matches. The CDR3 is made up of 16 amino acids. Germline assignment: CDR1 MNHEY and CDR2 SMNVEV (reference sequence). The CDR3 nucleotides are TGTGCCAGCAGTTCAGCGGGGACAGGGGGTTTCCACGAGCAGTACTTC. Residues: CASSSAGTGGFHEQYF.

This clonotype was seen more than once but under ten times. The chain couples TRBV10-2 to TRBJ1-1, with 7 bases aligning to TRBD1. CDR1 is WSHSY, CDR2 SAAADI, per germline. The length of the CDR3 is 16 residues. The V and J ends lost 10 bases and 4 bases, in that order; junction bases with no gene match: 18. The CDR3 DNA follows: TGCGCCATCCAACAAGGGAGACAGGGCTCTCTCACTGAAGCTTTCTTT. This gives the protein CAIQQGRQGSLTEAFF.

This clonotype was counted many times. The V call is TRBV7-9, the J call TRBJ2-3; D uncertain. The CDR3 consists of 14 residues. Deletions cut 5 bases from V and 4 bases from J, with 13 bases between. The germline CDR1 and CDR2 sequences are SEHNR and FQNEAQ (reference sequence). CDR3 coding DNA: TGTGCCAGCAGCCCTCCGTCGAGGTCAGATACGCAGTATTTT. Encoded protein: CASSPPSRSDTQYF. Combining the CDR3 with reference TRBV7-9 and TRBJ2-3 gives the whole variable domain DTGVSQNPRHKITKRGQNVTFRCDPISEHNRLYWYRQTLGQGPEFLTYFQNEAQLEKSRLLSDRFSAERPKGSFSTLEIQRTEQGDSAMYLCASSPPSRSDTQYFGPGTRLTVL.

This clonotype was detected a few times. V gene TRBV9 combines with J gene TRBJ2-5, with D tentatively TRBD1 (6 bases). Between the trimmed V and J ends, which lost 4 bases and 1 base, there was a span of 17 bases. The CDR3 sequence is 16 residues long. CDR1 is SGDLS and CDR2 is YYNGEE in the germline V gene. CDR3 DNA: TGTGCCAGCAGCACCTCCGGGACACGAAGCCAAGAGACCCAGTACTTC. Translating it yields CASSTSGTRSQETQYF.

The rearrangement uses TRBV29-1 and TRBJ2-7; 9 bases agree with TRBD1. The CDR3 covers 12 residues. Germline V lookup: CDR1 SQVTM, CDR2 ANQGSEA. The trim removed 7 bases at V and 5 bases at J, leaving 6 bases unmatched. The CDR3 protein is CSGRTGDHEQYF. The CDR3 bases are TGCAGCGGGAGGACAGGGGACCACGAGCAGTACTTC.

This clonotype has a handful of counts. The chain couples TRBV6-1 to TRBJ1-4; 7 bases fit TRBD1. There are 14 residues in the CDR3. The V gene end was trimmed by 6 bases and the J gene end by 4 bases; junction bases not matched to a gene: 5. Per the germline V gene, CDR1 is MNHNS and CDR2 is SASEGT. The CDR3 here is CASSRDRSNEKLFF. CDR3 DNA sequence: TGTGCCAGCAGCCGGGACAGAAGTAATGAAAAACTGTTTTTT.

This chain links TRBV7-3 with TRBJ2-2, with D possibly matching TRBD2 (6 bases). Trimming pared 3 bases from V and 0 bases from J, leaving 11 bases between. This CDR3 has 16 residues. CDR1 is SGHTA, CDR2 FQGTGA, per germline. The CDR3, as DNA: TGTGCCAGCAGCTTCCGCGGCGGGGCGAACACCGGGGAGCTGTTTTTT. Its protein product is CASSFRGGANTGELFF.

This clonotype has ten or more counts. The V gene is TRBV7-9, the J gene TRBJ2-7; no clear D. Trimming took off 4 bases at V and 5 bases at J, with 9 bases between the two ends. The CDR3 length is 12 residues. Germline CDR1 is SEHNR and CDR2 is FQNEAQ (reference sequence). CDR3 sequence reads: CASSSWANEQYF. The DNA of the CDR3 is TGTGCCAGCAGCTCCTGGGCCAACGAGCAGTACTTC.

The table lists this clonotype with a few counts. V usage is TRBV7-9 and J usage is TRBJ2-7; 7 nucleotides agree with TRBD2. The CDR3 totals 15 residues. In germline, CDR1 is SEHNR, CDR2 FQNEAQ (reference sequence). The trim removed 1 base at V and 5 bases at J, leaving 8 bases unmatched. This CDR3 is CASSLVGLGLDEQYF. The DNA for the CDR3 is TGTGCCAGCAGCTTAGTAGGACTAGGGCTGGACGAGCAGTACTTC.

Only a few counts were recorded for this clonotype. The chain is built from TRBV7-9 and TRBJ2-2; 11 bases are shared with TRBD2. V trimming: 5 bases; J trimming: 4 bases; junction bases outside the gene matches: 12. Germline CDR1 reads SEHNR; CDR2 reads FQNEAQ (reference sequence). This CDR3 region has 18 residues. CDR3 protein: CASSPVTSGNAGTGELFF. The DNA for the CDR3 is TGTGCCAGCAGCCCAGTGACTAGCGGGAATGCGGGCACCGGGGAGCTGTTTTTT.

The genes are TRBV7-2 and TRBJ2-7, with 7 bases that match TRBD1. CDR1 is SGHTA and CDR2 is FQGNSA in the germline V gene. The CDR3 has 19 amino acids. V lost 0 bases, J lost 3 bases, and 17 bases stayed unmatched. CDR3 region: CASSLAQAGGVKGVYEQYF. The CDR3 region has the DNA TGTGCCAGCAGCTTAGCCCAGGCAGGGGGTGTTAAAGGAGTCTACGAGCAGTACTTC.

This clonotype was seen at least ten times. This rearrangement joins TRBV20-1 to TRBJ2-1; 10 bases align to TRBD2. Per germline, CDR1 DFQATT and CDR2 SNEGSKA (reference sequence). This CDR3 has 13 residues. With 3 bases clipped from V and 10 bases from J, the junction kept 6 bases outside the gene matches. CDR3 loop: CSARRTSGEEQFF. The CDR3 DNA reads TGCAGTGCTAGGAGGACTAGCGGCGAAGAGCAGTTCTTC.

The sample holds a few counts of this clonotype. The rearrangement uses TRBV6-5 and TRBJ1-2, with 8 bases aligning to TRBD1. Germline values: CDR1 MNHEY, CDR2 SVGAGI. CDR3 length: 14 amino acids. V gave up 2 bases and J gave up 6 bases; unmatched junction bases: 5. Here the CDR3 reads CASSYTGQGHGYTF. The CDR3 bases are TGTGCCAGCAGTTACACCGGACAGGGTCATGGCTACACCTTC.

At least ten counts were recorded for this clonotype. The chain employs TRBV19 and TRBJ1-2; D call uncertain. CDR3 length: 13 amino acids. Germline V gene data show CDR1 as LNHDA and CDR2 as SQIVND (reference sequence). V was shortened by 9 bases and J by 4 bases, with 15 bases between the two germline ends. The CDR3 sequence: CASADNMSYGYTF. In DNA, the CDR3 is TGTGCCAGCGCCGATAATATGTCCTATGGCTACACCTTC.

The rearrangement joins TRBV30 to TRBJ2-1, with 9 bases lining up with TRBD2. This CDR3 comprises 14 residues. Germline-derived CDR1 and CDR2 are GTSNPN and SVGIG (reference sequence). J gave up 10 bases and V 4 bases, and 11 bases lay outside the gene matches. CDR3 in amino acids: CAWTYAGGPGEQFF. The CDR3 DNA reads as TGTGCCTGGACCTACGCGGGAGGGCCGGGAGAGCAGTTCTTC.

The J gene is TRBJ2-7, the V gene TRBV5-6, with no clear D. The CDR3 is 13 amino acids. The V end lost 0 bases, the J end lost 7 bases, and 11 bases lay between the germline ends. Germline V CDR1 and CDR2: SGHDT, YYEEEE. The CDR3 loop is CASSLGALEEQYF. In DNA, the CDR3 is TGTGCCAGCAGCTTGGGGGCATTAGAAGAGCAGTACTTC.

This clonotype was recorded a few times. The rearrangement joins TRBV28 to TRBJ2-1; possible D gene TRBD2, 5 bases. V gave up 2 bases and J gave up 7 bases, with 12 bases separating them. The CDR3 length is 14 residues. Per germline, CDR1 MDHEN and CDR2 SYDVKM. DNA of the CDR3: TGTGCCAGCAGTTTAATCGGCGGGTTAAATGAGCAGTTCTTC. It translates to CASSLIGGLNEQFF.

In this sample, this clonotype turned up a few times. This chain connects TRBV29-1 to TRBJ2-3, with 8 bases that match TRBD2. V shed 4 bases, J shed 2 bases, and the junction held 11 bases outside the gene matches. CDR3 length: 16 amino acids. The germline V gene encodes CDR1 SQVTM and CDR2 ANQGSEA. The DNA of the CDR3 is TGCAGCGTTGTTGGGGTAGCGGGACTTTCCACAGATACGCAGTATTTT. Translating gives CSVVGVAGLSTDTQYF.